The 4 T cell receptor beta chains listed next were all sequenced from one sample in a study of blood T cells in healthy people across ages. Then a second PCR, running about 7 to 11 cycles, was carried out with a sample-barcoded 5' primer and a J-beta primer mix. TCRdb reanalysed the 5' RACE reads using MiXCR and keeps one entry per CDR3 protein. The repertoire consists of approximately 780,000 distinct CDR3 sequences, with roughly 26% occurring once and the leading ten covering 3%. The data were also submitted as part of a second study, on T cells of mothers and their children.

Material for sequencing was blood. The receptors here all came from a boy aged 5-17 years in good health.

V gene TRBV30 combines with J gene TRBJ2-6; perhaps TRBD1 as D (6 bases). The V and J ends lost 2 bases and 2 bases respectively, with 13 bases between them. The CDR3 contains 16 residues. In germline, CDR1 is GTSNPN, CDR2 SVGIG (reference sequence). DNA of the CDR3: TGTGCCTGGAGTAGGGGGTCCTGGGCTGGGGCCAACGTCCTGACTTTC. Translation: CAWSRGSWAGANVLTF. Together with reference TRBV30 and TRBJ2-6, the CDR3 gives the full variable domain: SQTIHQWPATLVQPVGSPLSLECTVEGTSNPNLYWYRQAAGRGLQLLFYSVGIGQISSEVPQNLSASRPQDRQFILSSKKLLLSDSGFYLCAWSRGSWAGANVLTFGAGSRLTVL.

The V gene is TRBV29-1, the J gene TRBJ2-6; no reliable D call. With 6 bases removed from V and 0 bases from J, the gap between germline ends came to 12 bases. Looked up from germline, CDR1 is SQVTM and CDR2 is ANQGSEA. The CDR3 is 15 amino acids. CDR3 sequence (DNA): TGCAGCGTAGGACCCGGTGGCTCTGGGGCCAACGTCCTGACTTTC. It yields the protein CSVGPGGSGANVLTF.

This clonotype was observed a handful of times. This rearrangement joins TRBV7-2 to TRBJ2-5; no firm D call. This CDR3 spans 13 amino acids. The V end was cut by 2 bases, the J end by 5 bases, with 9 bases between. Germline lookup yields CDR1 SGHTA and CDR2 FQGNSA. CDR3 sequence: CASSLMPPETQYF. The CDR3 nucleotides are TGTGCCAGCAGCTTAATGCCCCCGGAGACCCAGTACTTC.

The rearrangement links TRBV28 to TRBJ1-2; D gene ambiguous. The V and J ends lost 8 bases and 8 bases respectively, with 9 bases between them. This CDR3 is 10 amino acids long. Germline CDR1 MDHEN, CDR2 SYDVKM. In DNA form, the CDR3 reads TGTGCCAGCGAAGGACCCGGCTACACCTTC. This encodes CASEGPGYTF.